Sequencing of this TCR beta chain was carried out in a study of shared clonotypes between healthy human individuals. Terminally differentiated effector memory CD45RA+ cells were excluded from the naive CD8 cells, which were CD45RO-negative and positively selected for CCR7. Germline V gene lookup returns CDR1 MDHEN and CDR2 SYDVKM. V lost 5 bases, J lost 4 bases, and 10 bases lay in between. The CDR3 consists of 13 residues. TCRdb keeps only in-frame clones here, not all; method: immunoSEQ multiplex PCR. The data hold over 2,000,000 clones, with approximately 92% observed a single time. The source material was naive CD8+ T cells from PBMCs. This sequence originates from a man aged 18 to 30 in good health. Some clones in this sample may be carry-over from other donors' samples. The chain employs TRBV28 and TRBJ2-3; weak D call: TRBD2 (6 bases). The CDR3 region is CASSNRRADTQYF. Here the CDR3 DNA reads TGTGCCAGCAGTAATAGGAGGGCAGATACGCAGTATTTT.